This TCR beta chain was recovered during a study of blood T cells in healthy people across ages. Then a second PCR, running roughly 7 to 11 cycles, was carried out with a sample-barcoded 5' primer and a J-beta primer mix. Each CDR3 protein is one row after TCRdb ran MiXCR on the 5' RACE reads. Among some 900,000 distinct CDR3 sequences listed, about 44% were seen once. Total RNA was isolated from each sample in quantities of at least 6 micrograms. The germline V gene encodes CDR1 MNHEY and CDR2 SVGAGI. The CDR3 extends over 14 amino acids. V was pared by 3 bases and J by 1 base, with 9 bases between. V gene TRBV6-5 combines with J gene TRBJ1-1; D gene ambiguous. The clonotype comes from a man aged 30 to 39 in good health. Sequenced input: blood. This chain's CDR3 is CASSYRTGNTEAFF. The CDR3 DNA reads TGTGCCAGCAGTTATCGGACCGGGAACACTGAAGCTTTCTTT.